Given below is one T cell receptor beta chain in context. The antigen remains undetermined. These data are taken from a study of PD-1 blockade in classical Hodgkin lymphoma. Every patient was affected by relapse after autologous stem cell transplantation, while exposure to brentuximab vedotin was not uniform. Best responses included complete response and partial response; otherwise, the best response was progressive disease. V was clipped by 5 bases and J by 4 bases, with 12 bases between them. The germline gives CDR1 SGHTA, CDR2 FQGNSA. This CDR3 region has 13 residues. Sequencing used immunoSEQ multiplex PCR; TCRdb keeps in-frame clones, though not all of them. The data contain about 13,000 clones, about 82% of them singletons. The study, taken as a whole, reports: Diversity in CD4+ TCRs, unlike that measured in CD8+ TCRs, had risen significantly by C4D1. Complete responders' baseline diversity resembled that of newly diagnosed patients. TCR diversity at baseline was reported to be reduced in newly diagnosed patients relative to healthy donors.

This TCR was sampled from a human donor with classical Hodgkin lymphoma. The chain combines TRBV7-2 with TRBJ2-7; possible D gene TRBD1, 6 bases. This specimen was peripheral blood mononuclear cells (PBMCs), taken at baseline. In DNA, the CDR3 is TGTGCCAGCAGCGCCCTGACAGGTTACGAGCAGTACTTC. This codes for CASSALTGYEQYF.